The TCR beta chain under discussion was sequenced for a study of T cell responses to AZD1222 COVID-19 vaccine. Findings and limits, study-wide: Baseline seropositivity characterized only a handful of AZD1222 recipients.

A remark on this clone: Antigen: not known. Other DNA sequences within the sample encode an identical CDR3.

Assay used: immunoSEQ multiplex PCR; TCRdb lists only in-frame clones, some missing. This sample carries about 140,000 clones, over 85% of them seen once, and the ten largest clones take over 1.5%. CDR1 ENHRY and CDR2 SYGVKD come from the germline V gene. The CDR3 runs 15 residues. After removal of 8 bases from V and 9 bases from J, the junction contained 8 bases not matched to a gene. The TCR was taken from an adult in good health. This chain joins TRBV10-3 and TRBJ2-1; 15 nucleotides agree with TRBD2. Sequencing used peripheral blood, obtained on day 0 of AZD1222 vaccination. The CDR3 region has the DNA TGTGCCATCGCCCAGGGACTAGCGGGAGGAGGTGAGCAGTTCTTC. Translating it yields CAIAQGLAGGGEQFF.